This TCR beta chain was profiled in a study of blood T cell repertoires in COVID-19. Across the whole study: Acute-phase and convalescent COVID-19 samples originated in the United States, Italy and Spain.

In the original workflow: Cell counts per sample came from amplifying reference gene primers. The method was immunoSEQ multiplex PCR; TCRdb's version includes in-frame clones alone and lacks a portion of them. Clone size and V and J calls were adopted from that table, with D and trimming inferred from the DNA. The profile covers tens of thousands of clones, with 65% to 85% appearing a single time and 3% to 3.5% taken by the ten largest. The V gene's germline CDR1 is SGDLS and CDR2 YYNGEE. Deletions cut 0 bases from V and 1 base from J, with 8 bases between. CDR3 length equals 14 residues. Sequencing used peripheral blood. This sequence originates from a man aged 60 to 75 with acute or convalescent COVID-19. The J gene is TRBJ2-7, the V gene TRBV9; weak D call: TRBD2 (6 bases). The CDR3 nucleotides read TGTGCCAGCAGCGTAGGGGGGGATTCCTACGAGCAGTACTTC. Protein sequence: CASSVGGDSYEQYF.